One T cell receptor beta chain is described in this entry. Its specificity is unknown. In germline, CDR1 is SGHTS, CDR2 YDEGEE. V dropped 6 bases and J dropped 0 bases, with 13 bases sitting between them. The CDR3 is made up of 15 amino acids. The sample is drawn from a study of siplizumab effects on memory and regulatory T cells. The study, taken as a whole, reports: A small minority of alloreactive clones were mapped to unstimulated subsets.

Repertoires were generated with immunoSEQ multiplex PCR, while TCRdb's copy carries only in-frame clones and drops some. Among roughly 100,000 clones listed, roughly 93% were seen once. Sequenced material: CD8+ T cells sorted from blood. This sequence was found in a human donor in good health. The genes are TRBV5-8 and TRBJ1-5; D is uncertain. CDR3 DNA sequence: TGTGCCAGCACCAGACGGAGACATAGCAATCAGCCCCAGCATTTT. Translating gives CASTRRRHSNQPQHF. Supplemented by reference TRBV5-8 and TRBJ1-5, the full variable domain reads EAGVTQSPTHLIKTRGQQATLRCSPISGHTSVYWYQQALGLGLQFLLWYDEGEERNRGNFPPRFSGRQFPNYSSELNVNALELEDSALYLCASTRRRHSNQPQHFGDGTRLSIL.